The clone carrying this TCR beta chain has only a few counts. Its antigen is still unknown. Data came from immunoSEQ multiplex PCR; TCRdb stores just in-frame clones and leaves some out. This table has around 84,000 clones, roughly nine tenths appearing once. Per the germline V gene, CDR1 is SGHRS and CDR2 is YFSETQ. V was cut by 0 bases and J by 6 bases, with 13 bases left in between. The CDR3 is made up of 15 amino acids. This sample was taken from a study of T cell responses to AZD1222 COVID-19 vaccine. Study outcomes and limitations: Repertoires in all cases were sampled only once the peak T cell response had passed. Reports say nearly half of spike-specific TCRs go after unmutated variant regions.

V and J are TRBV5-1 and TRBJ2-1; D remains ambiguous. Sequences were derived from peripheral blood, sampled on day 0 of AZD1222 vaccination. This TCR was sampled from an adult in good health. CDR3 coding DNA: TGCGCCAGCAGCTTGGGGGGTTACGGTTTCAATGAGCAGTTCTTC. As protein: CASSLGGYGFNEQFF.